This T cell receptor (beta chain) was observed in a study of blood T cell repertoires in COVID-19. Turning to the study itself: Material from acute and convalescent COVID-19 was sourced from the United States, Italy and Spain.

Recruits, aged about 18 to 100 years, lived in 24 US areas. Cohorts were based on clinical histories the participants reported. Generated by immunoSEQ multiplex PCR, the TCRdb table keeps only in-frame clones and is missing some. The sample has 150,000 or so clones; roughly 84% are singletons. The receptor's source is a man in his 70s who had been exposed to COVID-19. What was sequenced was PBMCs or T cells enriched from blood (not recorded which).

CDR3 residues: CASSLVVSSYEQYF. The CDR3 DNA follows: TGTGCCAGCAGCTTGGTAGTTTCCTCCTACGAGCAGTACTTC. The V gene is TRBV5-5, the J gene TRBJ2-7; D is undetermined. CDR3 length equals 14 residues. Trimming took 0 bases from V and 0 from J, leaving 7 bases between them. CDR1 and CDR2 from the germline V gene are SGHKS and YYEKEE (reference sequence).